A selection of T cell receptor beta chains follows, all from one sample in a study of regulatory T cells in long-lasting Graves disease. From the multiplex PCR reads, TCRdb called clonotypes with MiXCR, one entry per CDR3 protein. The sample carries 650,000 to 850,000 distinct CDR3 sequences, about 32% recorded once. The input for sequencing was peripheral blood mononuclear cells (PBMCs), taken when the disease was refractory, from a patient treated with antithyroid drugs. These TCRs come from a female donor with Graves disease. CDR3s include the opening cysteine and the closing phenylalanine or tryptophan. A D gene is named only where the DNA matches it firmly. Where a row states a size, it is once, few, many or the class of an expanded clone; other rows omit it.

V	D	size	J	CDR3	DNA
TRBV12-3/TRBV12-4	NA	many	TRBJ1-5	CASSLRINQPQHF	TGTGCCAGCAGTCTCCGGATCAATCAGCCCCAGCATTTT
TRBV20-1	NA	NA	TRBJ2-5	CSASPPGYQETQYF	TGCAGTGCTAGTCCGCCGGGTTACCAAGAGACCCAGTACTTC
TRBV12-3/TRBV12-4	NA	NA	TRBJ1-1	CAGSLKAGTEAFF	TGTGCCGGCAGTTTAAAGGCGGGCACTGAAGCTTTCTTT
TRBV11-2	NA	many	TRBJ2-7	CASSLGGPPVWEQYF	TGTGCCAGCAGCTTAGGGGGACCACCCGTATGGGAGCAGTACTTC
TRBV12-3/TRBV12-4	TRBD1	few	TRBJ2-7	CASRQGVYEQYF	TGTGCCAGCAGGCAGGGGGTCTACGAGCAGTACTTC
TRBV28	NA	many	TRBJ2-7	CASSSYREPRSYEQYF	TGTGCCAGCAGTTCATACCGAGAACCGAGGTCCTACGAGCAGTACTTC
TRBV20-1	NA	NA	TRBJ1-2	CSARGRANYGYTF	TGCAGTGCTAGAGGGAGAGCTAACTATGGCTACACCTTC
TRBV11-2	NA	NA	TRBJ1-4	CASSLATGYGEELFF	TGTGCCAGCAGCTTAGCCACAGGGTACGGTGAAGAACTGTTTTTT
TRBV19	NA	few	TRBJ2-7	CASSMGLAASYEQYF	TGTGCCAGTAGTATGGGGTTAGCGGCTTCCTACGAGCAGTACTTC
TRBV3-1	NA	few	TRBJ1-3	CASSQPSGNTIYF	TGTGCCAGCAGTCAACCCTCTGGAAACACCATATATTTT
TRBV5-1	TRBD1	few	TRBJ1-1	CASRGGMNTEAFF	TGCGCCAGCAGAGGGGGCATGAACACTGAAGCTTTCTTT
TRBV2	NA	few	TRBJ1-3	CASWWGPDSGNTIYF	TGTGCCAGCTGGTGGGGACCGGACTCTGGAAACACCATATATTTT
TRBV14	TRBD1	few	TRBJ2-7	CASRPSTGGDPYEQYF	TGTGCCAGCAGACCATCGACAGGGGGAGACCCCTACGAGCAGTACTTC
TRBV20-1	TRBD1	NA	TRBJ1-2	CSAIRATGGRYGYTF	TGCAGTGCTATTCGTGCAACAGGGGGCAGGTATGGCTACACCTTC
TRBV7-2	NA	NA	TRBJ1-1	CASSLIQGRATEAFF	TGTGCCAGCAGCCTTATTCAGGGGCGGGCCACTGAAGCTTTCTTT
TRBV3-1	NA	NA	TRBJ1-1	CASSQQRVNTEAFF	TGTGCCAGCAGCCAACAGAGAGTGAACACTGAAGCTTTCTTT
TRBV5-1	NA	few	TRBJ1-4	CASSTDGATNEKLFF	TGCGCCAGCAGCACGGACGGGGCAACTAATGAAAAACTGTTTTTT
TRBV29-1	NA	NA	TRBJ1-1	CSVDGLPNTEAFF	TGCAGCGTTGACGGGCTCCCGAACACTGAAGCTTTCTTT
TRBV7-3	NA	NA	TRBJ2-5	CASSLTGAVGTQYF	TGTGCCAGCAGCTTAACAGGGGCGGTGGGGACCCAGTACTTC
TRBV20-1	TRBD1	NA	TRBJ1-4	CSARDRTGGYEKLFF	TGCAGTGCTAGAGATAGGACAGGGGGTTATGAAAAACTGTTTTTT
TRBV24-1	NA	many	TRBJ2-5	CATSDFGETQYF	TGTGCCACCAGTGATTTCGGCGAGACCCAGTACTTC
TRBV9	NA	few	TRBJ1-5	CASSVGTTRVPQHF	TGTGCCAGCAGCGTAGGGACGACCCGGGTGCCCCAGCATTTT
TRBV11-2	NA	NA	TRBJ2-1	CASRGVWGEQFF	TGTGCCAGCAGAGGGGTGTGGGGTGAGCAGTTCTTC
TRBV3-1	NA	few	TRBJ2-4	CASSQWPNGDIQYF	TGTGCCAGCAGCCAGTGGCCTAACGGGGACATTCAGTACTTC
TRBV12-3/TRBV12-4	TRBD1	many	TRBJ1-6	CASSRRDRNSPLHF	TGTGCCAGCAGTCGCCGGGACAGGAATTCACCCCTCCACTTT
TRBV30	TRBD1	NA	TRBJ2-7	CAWSPNPGQVFEQYF	TGTGCCTGGAGTCCCAACCCGGGACAGGTGTTCGAGCAGTACTTC
TRBV6-1	TRBD2	few	TRBJ2-2	CASSLHSQTSPNTGELFF	TGTGCCAGCAGTCTGCATTCCCAGACTAGCCCAAACACCGGGGAGCTGTTTTTT
TRBV7-3	TRBD1	NA	TRBJ1-1	CASSLEGTGMNTEAFF	TGTGCCAGCAGCTTAGAAGGGACAGGGATGAACACTGAAGCTTTCTTT
TRBV6-1	NA	few	TRBJ1-2	CASADSYDYGYTF	TGTGCCAGCGCCGACAGCTACGACTATGGCTACACCTTC
TRBV6-1	TRBD2	few	TRBJ2-2	CASRRGLAEIGELFF	TGTGCCAGCAGAAGGGGACTAGCGGAGATCGGGGAGCTGTTTTTT
TRBV12-3/TRBV12-4	NA	many	TRBJ2-6	CASSSGWEAGANVLTF	TGTGCCAGCAGTTCGGGCTGGGAGGCTGGGGCCAACGTCCTGACTTTC
TRBV5-1	TRBD1	NA	TRBJ1-1	CASSARQGVITEAFF	TGCGCCAGCAGCGCCCGACAGGGGGTGATCACTGAAGCTTTCTTT
TRBV5-1	TRBD1	NA	TRBJ2-5	CASSLEGQFKTQYF	TGCGCCAGCAGCTTGGAGGGACAGTTCAAGACCCAGTACTTC
TRBV15	TRBD1	NA	TRBJ1-2	CATSSGTGKYYGYTF	TGTGCCACCAGCTCCGGGACAGGGAAGTACTATGGCTACACCTTC
TRBV5-8	NA	NA	TRBJ1-6	CASSLWQGFGSPLHF	TGTGCCAGCAGCTTGTGGCAGGGGTTTGGGTCACCCCTCCACTTT
TRBV20-1	NA	NA	TRBJ2-7	CSAKGPVGIPYEQYF	TGCAGTGCTAAGGGGCCTGTTGGGATCCCCTACGAGCAGTACTTC
TRBV12-3/TRBV12-4	TRBD1	few	TRBJ1-2	CASSSRTGGFDGYTF	TGTGCCAGCAGTTCCCGGACAGGGGGTTTTGATGGCTACACCTTC
TRBV9	TRBD1	NA	TRBJ2-7	CASSADPGQGPTYEQYF	TGTGCCAGCAGCGCAGACCCGGGACAGGGGCCCACCTACGAGCAGTACTTC
TRBV18	NA	NA	TRBJ1-5	CASSPQGAPQPQHF	TGTGCCAGCTCACCTCAGGGTGCCCCCCAGCCCCAGCATTTT
TRBV7-8	TRBD1	few	TRBJ1-3	CASSFDRGPRFTNTIYF	TGTGCCAGCAGCTTTGACAGGGGGCCTCGTTTCACAAACACCATATATTTT
TRBV6-1	NA	many	TRBJ1-2	CASSDPGRRANYGYTF	TGTGCCAGCAGTGACCCGGGACGCCGAGCTAACTATGGCTACACCTTC
TRBV3-1	TRBD1	few	TRBJ2-5	CASSQGRGLGETQYF	TGTGCCAGCAGCCAAGGCAGGGGGCTAGGGGAGACCCAGTACTTC
TRBV5-1	TRBD1	few	TRBJ1-5	CASSLEGQGNQPQHF	TGTGCCAGCAGCTTAGAGGGACAGGGCAATCAGCCCCAGCATTTT
TRBV5-1	NA	NA	TRBJ1-1	CASRGTTLYEAFF	TGCGCCAGCAGAGGGACAACTTTATATGAAGCTTTCTTT
TRBV11-2	NA	many	TRBJ1-1	CASSPEGTLSFFF	TGTGCCAGCAGCCCGGAGGGCACTCTGTCGTTTTTCTTT
TRBV15	TRBD1	NA	TRBJ1-3	CATSTRAGGDTIYF	TGTGCCACCAGCACCCGGGCAGGGGGGGACACCATATATTTT
TRBV29-1	TRBD1	NA	TRBJ1-1	CSAEGTGGSEAFF	TGCAGCGCTGAGGGGACAGGAGGATCTGAAGCTTTCTTT
TRBV5-1	TRBD1	NA	TRBJ2-2	CASSPGQGHTGELFF	TGCGCCAGCAGCCCCGGACAGGGGCACACCGGGGAGCTGTTTTTT
TRBV28	NA	few	TRBJ1-5	CASSLNSGGRGGPQHF	TGTGCCAGCAGTTTAAACTCGGGGGGCCGGGGCGGGCCCCAGCATTTT
TRBV10-2	NA	NA	TRBJ1-5	CASSEGGDQPQHF	TGCGCCAGCAGTGAAGGGGGTGATCAGCCCCAGCATTTT
TRBV20-1	TRBD1	NA	TRBJ1-2	CSAKPGQGLGYTF	TGCAGTGCTAAGCCGGGACAGGGGCTGGGCTACACCTTC
TRBV6-9	TRBD1	NA	TRBJ1-1	CASSSTQTGVDEAFF	TGTGCCAGCAGTTCGACTCAGACAGGGGTGGATGAAGCTTTCTTT